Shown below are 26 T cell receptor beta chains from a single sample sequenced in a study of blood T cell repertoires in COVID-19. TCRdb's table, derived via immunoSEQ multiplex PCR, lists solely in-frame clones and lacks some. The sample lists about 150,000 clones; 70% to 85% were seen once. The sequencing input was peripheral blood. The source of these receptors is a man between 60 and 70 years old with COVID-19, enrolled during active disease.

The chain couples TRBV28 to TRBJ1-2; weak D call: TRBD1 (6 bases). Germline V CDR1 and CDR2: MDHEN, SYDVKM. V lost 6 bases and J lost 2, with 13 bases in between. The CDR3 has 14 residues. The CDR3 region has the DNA TGTGCCAGCAGCCCCGTACAGGGAAACTATGGCTACACCTTC. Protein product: CASSPVQGNYGYTF.

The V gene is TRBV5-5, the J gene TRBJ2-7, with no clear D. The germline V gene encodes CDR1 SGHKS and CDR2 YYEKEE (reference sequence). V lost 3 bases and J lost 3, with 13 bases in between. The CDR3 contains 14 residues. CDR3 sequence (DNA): TGTGCCAGCAGCTGGGCTTCAGAACGCTACGAGCAGTACTTC. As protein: CASSWASERYEQYF.

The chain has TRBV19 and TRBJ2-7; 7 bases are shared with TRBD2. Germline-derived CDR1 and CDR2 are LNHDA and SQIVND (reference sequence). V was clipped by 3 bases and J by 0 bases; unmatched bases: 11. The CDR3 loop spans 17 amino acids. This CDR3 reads CASSIASLAGDSYEQYF. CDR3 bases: TGTGCCAGTAGTATCGCCTCTCTCGCGGGGGACTCCTACGAGCAGTACTTC.

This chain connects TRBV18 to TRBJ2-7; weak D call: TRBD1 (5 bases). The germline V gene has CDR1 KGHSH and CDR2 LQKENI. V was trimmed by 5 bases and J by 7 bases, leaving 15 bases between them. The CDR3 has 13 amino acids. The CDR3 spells CASSGAGSGEQYF. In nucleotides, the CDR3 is TGTGCCAGCTCAGGGGCAGGTTCGGGTGAGCAGTACTTC.

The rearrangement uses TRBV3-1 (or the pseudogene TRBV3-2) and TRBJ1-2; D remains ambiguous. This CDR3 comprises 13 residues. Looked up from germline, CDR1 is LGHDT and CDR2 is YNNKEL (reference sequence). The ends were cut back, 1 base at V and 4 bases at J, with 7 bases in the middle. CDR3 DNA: TGTGCCAGCAGCCAAGGGAGTCTCTATGGCTACACCTTC. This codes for CASSQGSLYGYTF.

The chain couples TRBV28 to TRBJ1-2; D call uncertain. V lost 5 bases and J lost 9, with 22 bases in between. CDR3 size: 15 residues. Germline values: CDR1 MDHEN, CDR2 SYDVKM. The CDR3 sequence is CASSPGLFEAISYTF. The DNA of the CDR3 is TGTGCCAGCAGTCCCGGACTGTTTGAGGCCATAAGCTACACCTTC.

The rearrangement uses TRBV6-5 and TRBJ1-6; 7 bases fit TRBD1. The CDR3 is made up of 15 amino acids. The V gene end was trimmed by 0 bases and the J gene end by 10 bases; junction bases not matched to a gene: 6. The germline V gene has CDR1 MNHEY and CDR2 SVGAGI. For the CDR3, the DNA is TGTGCCAGCAGTTACTCGACAGGGTCTGGGTCACCCCTCCACTTT. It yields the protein CASSYSTGSGSPLHF.

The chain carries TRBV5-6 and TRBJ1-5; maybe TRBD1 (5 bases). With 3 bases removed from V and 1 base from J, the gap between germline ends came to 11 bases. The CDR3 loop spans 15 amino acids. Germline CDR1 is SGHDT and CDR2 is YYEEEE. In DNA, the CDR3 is TGTGCCAGCAGCTCCCGACGACAGAGCAATCAGCCCCAGCATTTT. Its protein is CASSSRRQSNQPQHF.

Written as DNA, the CDR3 is TGTGCCAGTATTCCAACCCGGACAGGGTCCTATGGCTACACCTTC. Translated: CASIPTRTGSYGYTF. The chain has TRBV19 and TRBJ1-2; 8 bases fit TRBD1. The CDR3 has 15 amino acids. The germline V gene encodes CDR1 LNHDA and CDR2 SQIVND (reference sequence). J was trimmed by 4 bases and V by 7 bases; bases with no gene match: 11.

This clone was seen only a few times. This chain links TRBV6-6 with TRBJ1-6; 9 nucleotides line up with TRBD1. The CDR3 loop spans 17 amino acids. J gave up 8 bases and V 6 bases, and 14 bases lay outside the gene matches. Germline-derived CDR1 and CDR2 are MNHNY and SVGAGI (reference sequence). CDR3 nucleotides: TGTGCCAGCAGCCGATACTCGTTCAGACAGGGGGATTCACCCCTCCACTTT. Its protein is CASSRYSFRQGDSPLHF.

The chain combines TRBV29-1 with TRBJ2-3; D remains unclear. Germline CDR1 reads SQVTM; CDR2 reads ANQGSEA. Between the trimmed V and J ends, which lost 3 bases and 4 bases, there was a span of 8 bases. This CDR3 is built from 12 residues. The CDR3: CSVDVVSDTQYF. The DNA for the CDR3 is TGCAGCGTTGACGTAGTTTCAGATACGCAGTATTTT.

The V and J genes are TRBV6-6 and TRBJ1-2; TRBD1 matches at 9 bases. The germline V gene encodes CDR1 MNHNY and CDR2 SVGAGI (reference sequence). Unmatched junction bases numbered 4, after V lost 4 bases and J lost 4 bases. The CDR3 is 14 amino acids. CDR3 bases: TGTGCCAGCAGTTCGGGACAGGGCTCCTATGGCTACACCTTC. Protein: CASSSGQGSYGYTF.

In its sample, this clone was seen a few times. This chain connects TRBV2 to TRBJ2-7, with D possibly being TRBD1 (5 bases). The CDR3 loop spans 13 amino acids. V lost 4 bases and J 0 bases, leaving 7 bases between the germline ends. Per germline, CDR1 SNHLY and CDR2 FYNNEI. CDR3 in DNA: TGTGCCAGCAGTGGACAGAGCTCCTACGAGCAGTACTTC. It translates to CASSGQSSYEQYF.

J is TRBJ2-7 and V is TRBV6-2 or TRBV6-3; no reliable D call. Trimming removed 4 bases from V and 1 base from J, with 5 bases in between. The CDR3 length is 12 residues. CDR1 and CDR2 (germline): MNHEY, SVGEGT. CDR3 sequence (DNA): TGTGCCAGCAGTTTTCTATCCTACGAGCAGTACTTC. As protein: CASSFLSYEQYF.

The CDR3 nucleotides are TGTGCCAGCAGCTTAGGGAGGGACGGCAATCAGCCCCAGCATTTT. Protein: CASSLGRDGNQPQHF. V is TRBV7-2 and J is TRBJ1-5; the D gene is possibly TRBD1 (5 bases). The germline gives CDR1 SGHTA, CDR2 FQGNSA. The CDR3 contains 15 residues. V was pared by 1 base and J by 2 bases, with 9 bases between.

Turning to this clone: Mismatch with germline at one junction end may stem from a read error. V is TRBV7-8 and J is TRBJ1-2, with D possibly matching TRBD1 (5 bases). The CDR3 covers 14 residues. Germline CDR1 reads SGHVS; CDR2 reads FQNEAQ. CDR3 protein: CASSLAREIGAGHF. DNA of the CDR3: TGTGCCAGCAGCTTAGCGCGCGAAATTGGGGCAGGCCACTTC.

DNA for the CDR3: TGTGCCAGCAGATCGTCGGACAGGGGCTATGGCTACACCTTC. It translates to CASRSSDRGYGYTF. The gene calls are TRBV28 and TRBJ1-2; TRBD1 matches 9 bases. Germline CDR1 MDHEN, CDR2 SYDVKM. V was pared by 6 bases and J by 4 bases, with 6 bases of the junction left unmatched. CDR3 length: 14 amino acids.

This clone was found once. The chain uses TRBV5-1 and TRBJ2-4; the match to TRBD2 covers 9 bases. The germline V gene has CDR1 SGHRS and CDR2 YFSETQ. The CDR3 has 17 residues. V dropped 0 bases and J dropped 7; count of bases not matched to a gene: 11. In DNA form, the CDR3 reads TGCGCCAGCAGCTTGGAGTTTGCGGGACTAGCTACGAACATTCAGTACTTC. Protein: CASSLEFAGLATNIQYF.

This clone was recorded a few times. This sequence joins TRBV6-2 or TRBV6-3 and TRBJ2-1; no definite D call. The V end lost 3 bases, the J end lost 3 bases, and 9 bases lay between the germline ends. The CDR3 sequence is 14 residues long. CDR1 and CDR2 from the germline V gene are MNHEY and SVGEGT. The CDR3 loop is CASSYPSGYNEQFF. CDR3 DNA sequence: TGTGCCAGCAGTTATCCCAGTGGCTACAATGAGCAGTTCTTC.

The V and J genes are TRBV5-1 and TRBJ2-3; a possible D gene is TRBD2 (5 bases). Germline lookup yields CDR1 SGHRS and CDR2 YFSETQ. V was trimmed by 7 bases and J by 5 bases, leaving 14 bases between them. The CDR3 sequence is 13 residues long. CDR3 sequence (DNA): TGCGCCAGCTGGAAAACGGGGATAGATACGCAGTATTTT. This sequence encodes CASWKTGIDTQYF.

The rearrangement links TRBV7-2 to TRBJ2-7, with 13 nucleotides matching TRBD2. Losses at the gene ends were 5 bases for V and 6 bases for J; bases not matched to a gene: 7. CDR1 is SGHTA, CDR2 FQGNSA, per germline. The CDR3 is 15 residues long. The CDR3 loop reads CASSPRTSGGFEQYF. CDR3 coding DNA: TGTGCCAGCAGCCCCCGGACTAGCGGGGGCTTCGAGCAGTACTTC.

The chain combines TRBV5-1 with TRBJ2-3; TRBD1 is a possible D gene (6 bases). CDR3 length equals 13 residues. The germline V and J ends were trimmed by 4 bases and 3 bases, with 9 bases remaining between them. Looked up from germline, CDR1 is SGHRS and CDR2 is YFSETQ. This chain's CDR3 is CASSPQGTDTQYF. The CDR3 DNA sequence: TGCGCCAGCAGCCCCCAGGGGACAGATACGCAGTATTTT.

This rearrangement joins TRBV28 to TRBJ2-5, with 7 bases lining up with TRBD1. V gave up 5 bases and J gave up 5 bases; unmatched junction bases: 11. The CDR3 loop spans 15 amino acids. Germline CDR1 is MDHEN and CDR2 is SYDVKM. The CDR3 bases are TGTGCCAGCAGTCGGGGACAGAGCCAAGTGGAGACCCAGTACTTC. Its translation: CASSRGQSQVETQYF.

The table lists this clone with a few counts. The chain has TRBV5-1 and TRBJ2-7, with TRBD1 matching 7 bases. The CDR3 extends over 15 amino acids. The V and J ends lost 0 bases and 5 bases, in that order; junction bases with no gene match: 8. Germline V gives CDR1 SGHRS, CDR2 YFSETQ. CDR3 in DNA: TGCGCCAGCAGCTTGGGGACAGGCCGCTGGGACGAGCAGTACTTC. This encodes CASSLGTGRWDEQYF.

The CDR3 spells CASSSGQGRRRNQPQHF. Here the CDR3 DNA reads TGTGCCAGTAGTTCGGGACAGGGGCGAAGAAGAAATCAGCCCCAGCATTTT. This rearrangement joins TRBV19 to TRBJ1-5, with 10 nucleotides matching TRBD1. The CDR3 is made up of 17 amino acids. Germline trimming cut 5 bases from V and 4 bases from J; bases unmatched to any gene: 11. Per the germline V gene, CDR1 is LNHDA and CDR2 is SQIVND (reference sequence).

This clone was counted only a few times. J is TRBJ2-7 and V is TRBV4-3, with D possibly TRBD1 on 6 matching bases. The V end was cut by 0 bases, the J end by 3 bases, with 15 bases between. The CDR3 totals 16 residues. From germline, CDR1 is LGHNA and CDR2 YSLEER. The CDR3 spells CASSQDPQGTIYEQYF. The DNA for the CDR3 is TGCGCCAGCAGCCAAGACCCCCAGGGGACGATCTACGAGCAGTACTTC.